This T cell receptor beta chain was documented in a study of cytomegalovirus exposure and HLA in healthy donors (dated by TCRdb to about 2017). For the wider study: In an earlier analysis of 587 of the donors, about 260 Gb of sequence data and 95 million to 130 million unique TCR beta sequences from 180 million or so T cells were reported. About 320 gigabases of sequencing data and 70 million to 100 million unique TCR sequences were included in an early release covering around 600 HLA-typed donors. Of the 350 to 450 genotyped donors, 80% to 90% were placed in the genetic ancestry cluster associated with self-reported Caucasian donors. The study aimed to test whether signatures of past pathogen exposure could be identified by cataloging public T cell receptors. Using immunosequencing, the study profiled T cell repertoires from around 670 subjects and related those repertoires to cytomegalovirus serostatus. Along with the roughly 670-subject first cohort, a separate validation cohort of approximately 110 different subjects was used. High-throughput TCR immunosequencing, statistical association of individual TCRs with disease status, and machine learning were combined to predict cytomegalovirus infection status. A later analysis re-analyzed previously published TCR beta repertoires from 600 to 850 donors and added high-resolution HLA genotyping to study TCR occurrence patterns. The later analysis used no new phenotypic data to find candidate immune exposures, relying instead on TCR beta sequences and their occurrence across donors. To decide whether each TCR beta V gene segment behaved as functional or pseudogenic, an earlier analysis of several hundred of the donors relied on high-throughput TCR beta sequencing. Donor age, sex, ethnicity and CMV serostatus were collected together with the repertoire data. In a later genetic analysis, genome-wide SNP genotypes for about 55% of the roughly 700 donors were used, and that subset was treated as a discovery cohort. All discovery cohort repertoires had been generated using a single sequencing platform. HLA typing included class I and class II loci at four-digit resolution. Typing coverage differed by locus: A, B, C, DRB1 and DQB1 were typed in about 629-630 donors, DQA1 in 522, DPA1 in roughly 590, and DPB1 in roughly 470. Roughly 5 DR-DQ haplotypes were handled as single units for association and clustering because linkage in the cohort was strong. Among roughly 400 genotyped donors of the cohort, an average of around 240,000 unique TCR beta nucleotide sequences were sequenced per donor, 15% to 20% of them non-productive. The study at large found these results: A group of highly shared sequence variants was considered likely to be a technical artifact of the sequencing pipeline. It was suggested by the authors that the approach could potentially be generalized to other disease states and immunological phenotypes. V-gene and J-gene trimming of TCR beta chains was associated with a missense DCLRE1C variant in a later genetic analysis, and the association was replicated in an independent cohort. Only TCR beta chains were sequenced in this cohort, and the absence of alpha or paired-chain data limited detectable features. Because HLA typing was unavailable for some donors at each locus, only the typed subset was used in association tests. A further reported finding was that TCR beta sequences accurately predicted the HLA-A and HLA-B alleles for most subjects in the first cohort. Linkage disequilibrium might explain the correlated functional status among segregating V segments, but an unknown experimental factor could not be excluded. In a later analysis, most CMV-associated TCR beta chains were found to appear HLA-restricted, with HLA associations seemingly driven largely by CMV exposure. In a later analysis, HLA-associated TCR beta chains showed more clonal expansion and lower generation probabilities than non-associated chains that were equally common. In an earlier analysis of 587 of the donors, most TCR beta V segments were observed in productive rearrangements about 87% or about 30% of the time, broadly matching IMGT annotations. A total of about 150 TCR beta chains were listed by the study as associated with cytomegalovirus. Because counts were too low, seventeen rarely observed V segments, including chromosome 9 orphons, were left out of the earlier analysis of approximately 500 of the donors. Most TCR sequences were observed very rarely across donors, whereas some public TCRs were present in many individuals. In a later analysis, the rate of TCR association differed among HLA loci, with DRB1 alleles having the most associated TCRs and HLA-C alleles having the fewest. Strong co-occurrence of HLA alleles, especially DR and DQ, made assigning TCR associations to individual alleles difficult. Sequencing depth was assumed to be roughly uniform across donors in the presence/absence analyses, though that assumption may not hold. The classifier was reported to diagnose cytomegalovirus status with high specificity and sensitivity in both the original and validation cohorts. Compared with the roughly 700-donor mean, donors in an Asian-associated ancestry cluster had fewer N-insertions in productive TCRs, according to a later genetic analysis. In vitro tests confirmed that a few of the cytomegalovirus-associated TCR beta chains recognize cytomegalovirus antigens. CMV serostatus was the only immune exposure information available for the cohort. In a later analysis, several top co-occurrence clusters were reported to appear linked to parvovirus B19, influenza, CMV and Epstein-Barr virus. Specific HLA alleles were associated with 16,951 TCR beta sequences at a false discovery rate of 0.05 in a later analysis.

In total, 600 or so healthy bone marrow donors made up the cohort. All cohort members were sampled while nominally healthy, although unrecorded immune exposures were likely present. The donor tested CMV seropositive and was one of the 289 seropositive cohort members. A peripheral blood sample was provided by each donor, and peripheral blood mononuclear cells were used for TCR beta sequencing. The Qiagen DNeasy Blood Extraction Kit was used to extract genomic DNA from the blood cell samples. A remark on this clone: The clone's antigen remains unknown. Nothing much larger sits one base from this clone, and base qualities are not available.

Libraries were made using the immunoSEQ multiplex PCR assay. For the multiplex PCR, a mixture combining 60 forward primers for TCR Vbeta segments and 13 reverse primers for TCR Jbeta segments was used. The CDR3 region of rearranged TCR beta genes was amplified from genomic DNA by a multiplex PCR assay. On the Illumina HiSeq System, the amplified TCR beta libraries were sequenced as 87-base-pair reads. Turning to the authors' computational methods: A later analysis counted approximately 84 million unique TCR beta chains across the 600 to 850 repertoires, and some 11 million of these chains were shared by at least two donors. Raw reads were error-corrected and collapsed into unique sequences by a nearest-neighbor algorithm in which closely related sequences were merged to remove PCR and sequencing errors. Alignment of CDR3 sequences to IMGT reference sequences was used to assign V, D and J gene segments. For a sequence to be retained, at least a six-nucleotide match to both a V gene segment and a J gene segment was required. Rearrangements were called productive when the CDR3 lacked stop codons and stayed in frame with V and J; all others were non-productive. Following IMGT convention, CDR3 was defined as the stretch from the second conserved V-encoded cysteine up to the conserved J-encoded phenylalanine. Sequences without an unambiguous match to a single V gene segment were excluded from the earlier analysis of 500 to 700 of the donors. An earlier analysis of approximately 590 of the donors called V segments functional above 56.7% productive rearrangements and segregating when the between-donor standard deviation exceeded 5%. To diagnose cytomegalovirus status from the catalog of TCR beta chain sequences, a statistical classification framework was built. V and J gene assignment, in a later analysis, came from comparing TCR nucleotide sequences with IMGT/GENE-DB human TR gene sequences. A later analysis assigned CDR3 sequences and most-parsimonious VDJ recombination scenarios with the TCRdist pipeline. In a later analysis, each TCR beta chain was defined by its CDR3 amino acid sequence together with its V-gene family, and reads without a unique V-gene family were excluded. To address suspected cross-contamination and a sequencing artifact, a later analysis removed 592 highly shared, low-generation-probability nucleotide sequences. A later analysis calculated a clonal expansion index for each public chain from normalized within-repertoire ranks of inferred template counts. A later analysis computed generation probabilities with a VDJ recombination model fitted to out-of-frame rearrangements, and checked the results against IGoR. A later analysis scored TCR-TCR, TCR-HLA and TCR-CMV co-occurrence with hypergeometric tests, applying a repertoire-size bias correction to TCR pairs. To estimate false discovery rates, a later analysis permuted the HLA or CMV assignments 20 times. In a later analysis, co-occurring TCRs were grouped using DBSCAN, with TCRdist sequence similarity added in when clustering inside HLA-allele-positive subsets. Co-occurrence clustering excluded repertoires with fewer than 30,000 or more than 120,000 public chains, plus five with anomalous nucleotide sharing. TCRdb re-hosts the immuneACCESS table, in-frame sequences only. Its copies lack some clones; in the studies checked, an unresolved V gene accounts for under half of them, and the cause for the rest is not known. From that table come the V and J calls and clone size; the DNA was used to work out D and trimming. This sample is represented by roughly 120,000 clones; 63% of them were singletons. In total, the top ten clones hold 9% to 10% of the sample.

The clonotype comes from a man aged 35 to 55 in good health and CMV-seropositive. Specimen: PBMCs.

The CDR3 reads as follows: CASSLKSLADNEQFF. The nucleotide sequence reads TGTGCCAGCAGCTTGAAATCACTAGCGGACAATGAGCAGTTCTTC. The rearranged segments are TRBV5-6 and TRBJ2-1, and 8 bases in between align with TRBD2. V ends up 1 base short and J 5 bases short, with an unmatched junction base count of 5. The CDR3 numbers 15 residues from cysteine through phenylalanine. Kept here is only the CDR3 DNA, which spans 45 bases and is read in frame from base 1. The germline V gene sets CDR1 to SGHDT and CDR2 to YYEEEE.